Below are 9 T cell receptor beta chains sequenced from a single sample in a study of cytomegalovirus exposure and HLA in healthy donors. The PCR had 60 Vbeta and 13 Jbeta primers. Data came from immunoSEQ multiplex PCR; TCRdb stores just in-frame clones and leaves some out. This sample yields fewer than 200,000 clones, of which around 80% are seen a single time; 2% to 3% belongs to the top ten. Input material: PBMCs. The receptors here all came from a female donor in good health and CMV-seronegative.

The chain couples TRBV25-1 to TRBJ1-2; D perhaps matches TRBD1 (6 bases). The CDR3 has 15 residues. V dropped 4 bases and J dropped 0 bases, with 12 bases sitting between them. In germline, CDR1 is MGHDK, CDR2 SYGVNS. This CDR3 is CASSAGATANYGYTF. CDR3 nucleotide sequence: TGTGCCAGCAGTGCAGGGGCCACAGCTAACTATGGCTACACCTTC.

The rearrangement uses TRBV30 and TRBJ2-5; 9 bases are shared with TRBD2. Per the germline V gene, CDR1 is GTSNPN and CDR2 is SVGIG (reference sequence). Germline trimming cut 1 base from V and 5 bases from J; bases unmatched to any gene: 8. There are 15 residues in the CDR3. CDR3 residues: CAWSALAGISETQYF. In DNA form, the CDR3 reads TGTGCCTGGAGTGCGCTAGCGGGAATAAGTGAGACCCAGTACTTC. Looking up the rest from reference TRBV30 and TRBJ2-5 gives the full variable domain: SQTIHQWPATLVQPVGSPLSLECTVEGTSNPNLYWYRQAAGRGLQLLFYSVGIGQISSEVPQNLSASRPQDRQFILSSKKLLLSDSGFYLCAWSALAGISETQYFGPGTRLLVL.

The chain has TRBV9 and TRBJ2-3; TRBD2 aligns across 8 bases. Germline CDR1 is SGDLS and CDR2 is YYNGEE. The CDR3 is made up of 15 amino acids. Trimming removed 3 bases from V and 2 bases from J; junction bases left unmatched: 5. CDR3 bases: TGTGCCAGCAGCGGAGTAGCGGGACTCACAGATACGCAGTATTTT. Translation gives CASSGVAGLTDTQYF.

The V gene is TRBV4-1, the J gene TRBJ2-7; 7 positions agree with TRBD2. Germline-derived CDR1 and CDR2 are MGHRA and YSYEKL. J was trimmed by 2 bases and V by 5 bases; bases with no gene match: 3. This CDR3 has 13 amino acids. The CDR3 sequence is CASSSGLAYEQYF. CDR3 nucleotide sequence: TGCGCCAGCAGCTCCGGACTAGCCTACGAGCAGTACTTC.

This rearrangement joins TRBV30 to TRBJ2-5; TRBD2 might be the D (6 bases). Between the trimmed V and J ends, which lost 0 bases and 1 base, there was a span of 12 bases. CDR3 length equals 15 residues. The germline CDR1 and CDR2 sequences are GTSNPN and SVGIG (reference sequence). CDR3 protein: CAWSVAAGVQETQYF. DNA for the CDR3: TGTGCCTGGAGTGTAGCAGCGGGCGTCCAAGAGACCCAGTACTTC.

This clone was counted a single time. The chain recombines TRBV6-5 with TRBJ1-1; tentative D call: TRBD1 (6 bases). Germline CDR1 is MNHEY and CDR2 is SVGAGI. CDR3 size: 15 residues. Trimming removed 0 bases from V and 5 bases from J, with 13 bases in between. This CDR3 reads CASSYSSNTGTEAFF. The CDR3, as DNA: TGTGCCAGCAGTTACTCCTCCAATACAGGGACTGAAGCTTTCTTT.

This rearrangement joins TRBV4-2 to TRBJ2-7; D possibly corresponds to TRBD1 (5 bases). Germline loops: CDR1 LGHNA, CDR2 YNFKEQ. CDR3 size: 12 residues. V was clipped by 4 bases and J by 5 bases, with 9 bases between them. Here the CDR3 DNA reads TGTGCCAGCAGCCCACAGGAGAACGAGCAGTACTTC. This encodes CASSPQENEQYF.

V gene TRBV6-5 combines with J gene TRBJ2-2; tentative D call: TRBD1 (6 bases). This CDR3 has 15 residues. V was clipped by 2 bases and J by 4 bases, with 11 bases between them. From germline, CDR1 is MNHEY and CDR2 SVGAGI. CDR3 residues: CASSYAGVATGELFF. Written as DNA, the CDR3 is TGTGCCAGCAGTTACGCAGGGGTCGCCACCGGGGAGCTGTTTTTT.

The genes are TRBV7-3 and TRBJ2-7; possibly TRBD2 for D (5 bases). Trimming left V 6 bases short and J 6 bases short, with 24 bases between. The CDR3 contains 16 residues. Germline V lookup: CDR1 SGHTA, CDR2 FQGTGA. CDR3 in amino acids: CASSLELGIDPPEQYF. DNA of the CDR3: TGTGCCAGCAGTCTAGAGCTCGGGATCGACCCCCCCGAGCAGTACTTC.